The subject of this entry is one T cell receptor (beta chain). Seattle patient enrollment occurred during active infection, with longitudinal follow-up thereafter. The V segment lost 6 bases and the J segment 7 bases; nucleotides outside the gene matches: 5. CDR3 length: 15 amino acids. CDR1 is LGHDT, CDR2 YNNKEL, per germline (reference sequence). This sample is drawn from a study of blood T cell repertoires in COVID-19. The wider study: Samples representing acute and convalescent COVID-19 were sourced from the United States, Italy and Spain. Nucleic acid was either cDNA or gDNA, and it came from T cells, B-cell-depleted T cells, or PBMCs.

Methods used by the authors: Reference gene primer amplification gave nucleated cell count estimates. Profiling relied on immunoSEQ multiplex PCR, and the TCRdb table lists in-frame clones only, not all of them. That table gives V, J and clone size, and the DNA gave D and trimming. The sample consists of around 170,000 clones, 75% to 90% of them appearing once. The specimen sequenced was peripheral blood. This receptor was identified in a woman in her seventies with COVID-19, enrolled during active disease. The rearrangement joins TRBV3-1 (or the pseudogene TRBV3-2) to TRBJ2-3; 15 nucleotides match TRBD2. This chain's CDR3 is CASSPGTSGRNTQYF. Written as DNA, the CDR3 is TGTGCCAGCAGTCCCGGGACTAGCGGGAGGAATACGCAGTATTTT.